The text below deals with one T cell receptor (beta chain). V shed 2 bases and J 2 bases; nucleotides not matched to a gene: 14. Germline values: CDR1 LNHDA, CDR2 SQIVND (reference sequence). This CDR3 has 19 amino acids. Seattle cases were enrolled at active infection and followed longitudinally. The sample is drawn from a study of blood T cell repertoires in COVID-19. On the study more broadly: Sites in the United States, Italy and Spain provided acute and convalescent COVID-19 samples. In each case, the material was cDNA or gDNA derived from T cells, B-cell-depleted T cells, or PBMCs.

In the study's own analysis: Estimation of nucleated cell counts was performed using reference gene primer amplification. TCRdb's table, derived via immunoSEQ multiplex PCR, lists solely in-frame clones and lacks some. V and J calls and clone size are as listed in that table; D and trimming were resolved from the DNA. The repertoire holds some 290,000 clones, with roughly nine tenths as singletons. The sample consisted of peripheral blood. The origin of this receptor is a woman in her 30s with COVID-19, enrolled during active disease. The chain links TRBV19 to TRBJ1-5; TRBD1 agrees at 8 bases. The DNA of the CDR3 is TGTGCCAGTAGTATATGGGGAGGGTACCAGGGGGCTGGCAATCAGCCCCAGCATTTT. Translated, it gives CASSIWGGYQGAGNQPQHF.